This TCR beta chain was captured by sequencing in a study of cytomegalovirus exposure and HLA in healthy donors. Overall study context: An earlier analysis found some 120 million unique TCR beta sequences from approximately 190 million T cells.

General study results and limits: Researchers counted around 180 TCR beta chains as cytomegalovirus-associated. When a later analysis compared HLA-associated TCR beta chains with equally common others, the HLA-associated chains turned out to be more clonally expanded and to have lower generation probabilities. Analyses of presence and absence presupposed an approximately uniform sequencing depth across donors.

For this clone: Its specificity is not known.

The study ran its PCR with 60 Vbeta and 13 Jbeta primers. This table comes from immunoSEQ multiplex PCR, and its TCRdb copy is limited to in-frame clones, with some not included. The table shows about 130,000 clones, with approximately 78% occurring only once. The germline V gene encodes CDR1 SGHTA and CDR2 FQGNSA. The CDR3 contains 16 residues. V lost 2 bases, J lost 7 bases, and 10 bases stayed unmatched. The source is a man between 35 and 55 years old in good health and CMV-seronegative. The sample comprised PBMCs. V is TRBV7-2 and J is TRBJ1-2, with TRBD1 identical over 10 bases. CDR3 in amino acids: CASSLFHQGQGFGYTF. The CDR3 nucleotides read TGTGCCAGCAGCTTATTCCACCAGGGACAGGGGTTTGGCTACACCTTC.